Each of the 2 T cell receptor beta chains below was sequenced from the same sample in a study of tumor and adjacent non-tumor tissue in lung cancer. Three rounds of nested PCR, following a modified ARM-PCR protocol, produced the TCRbeta library. Via MiXCR, TCRdb re-called the multiplex PCR reads, giving one row per CDR3 protein. The table lists 200,000 to 250,000 distinct CDR3 sequences, 71% of them singletons, with under 30% in the top ten. This sample's RNA came from whole unsorted tissue. The sample consisted of lung tumor tissue. These receptors originate from a man aged 60 to 69 with non-small cell lung cancer.

Note on this clonotype: One end of the junction does not line up with germline, which may come from a read error. The chain joins TRBV12-3 or TRBV12-4 to TRBJ1-1, with 7 bases identical to TRBD1. The CDR3 has 17 residues. CDR3: CANSITTIGGMNTEASF. The DNA for the CDR3 is TGTGCCAACAGCATAACTACGATAGGGGGCATGAACACTGAAGCTTCCTTT.

The rearrangement uses TRBV6-5 and TRBJ2-5; 8 positions agree with TRBD1. The J segment lost 3 bases and the V segment lost 2 bases, leaving 8 bases of the junction unmatched. This CDR3 has 16 residues. Germline assignment: CDR1 MNHEY and CDR2 SVGAGI. CDR3 in DNA: TGTGCCAGCAGTTACGCCTCGGACAGGGAGGAAGAGACCCAGTACTTC. This codes for CASSYASDREEETQYF.